The 18 T cell receptor beta chains below were found in one sample sequenced in a study of graft-versus-host responses after intestinal transplantation. To release intraepithelial and lamina propria lymphocytes, the graft tissue was processed. The method was immunoSEQ multiplex PCR; TCRdb's version includes in-frame clones alone and lacks a portion of them. Seen here are some 66,000 clones, roughly nine tenths observed once, and the top ten hold more than 1.5%. The material was ileum tissue, obtained 350 to 400 days after transplant. The source is a human patient who received an intestinal transplant, so some T cells may come from the graft donor.

The J gene is TRBJ1-5, the V gene TRBV5-6; TRBD1 matches 8 bases. The CDR3 runs to 14 residues. The V and J ends lost 3 bases and 6 bases, in that order; junction bases with no gene match: 5. Germline V gene data show CDR1 as SGHDT and CDR2 as YYEEEE. The CDR3, as DNA: TGTGCCAGCAGCTATGGGACAGGCGTTCAGCCCCAGCATTTT. This translates into CASSYGTGVQPQHF.

This rearrangement joins TRBV13 to TRBJ2-7, with 10 bases matching TRBD1. V shed 3 bases and J 4 bases; nucleotides not matched to a gene: 3. This CDR3 has 14 residues. Germline V gene sequence: CDR1 PRHDT, CDR2 FYEKMQ (reference sequence). The CDR3 spells CASSFRDRGYEQYF. In DNA, the CDR3 is TGTGCCAGCAGCTTCCGGGACAGGGGATACGAGCAGTACTTC. Full variable domain (rest looked up from reference TRBV13 and TRBJ2-7): AAGVIQSPRHLIKEKRETATLKCYPIPRHDTVYWYQQGPGQDPQFLISFYEKMQSDKGSIPDRFSAQQFSDYHSELNMSSLELGDSALYFCASSFRDRGYEQYFGPGTRLTVT.

The chain couples TRBV6-1 to TRBJ1-2, with D perhaps TRBD1 (5 bases). Germline CDR1 and CDR2: MNHNS and SASEGT. This CDR3 contains 14 residues. V dropped 1 base and J dropped 7 bases, with 13 bases sitting between them. The CDR3 spells CASSEGLPGSGYTF. The CDR3 region has the DNA TGTGCCAGCAGTGAAGGATTGCCAGGGAGTGGCTACACCTTC.

This chain joins TRBV15 and TRBJ2-7, with D maybe TRBD2 (5 bases). CDR3 length: 16 amino acids. The ends were cut back, 0 bases at V and 0 bases at J, with 12 bases in the middle. Germline-derived CDR1 and CDR2 are LNHNV and YYDKDF (reference sequence). CDR3 region: CATSRDPSGSSYEQYF. The DNA for the CDR3 is TGTGCCACCAGCAGAGATCCCAGCGGCAGCTCCTACGAGCAGTACTTC. The entire variable domain, with the rest obtained from reference TRBV15 and TRBJ2-7, is as follows: DAMVIQNPRYQVTQFGKPVTLSCSQTLNHNVMYWYQQKSSQAPKLLFHYYDKDFNNEADTPDNFQSRRPNTSFCFLDIRSPGLGDTAMYLCATSRDPSGSSYEQYFGPGTRLTVT.

The chain recombines TRBV5-1 with TRBJ1-6; possible D gene TRBD1, 5 bases. Germline loops: CDR1 SGHRS, CDR2 YFSETQ. The CDR3 extends over 14 amino acids. The ends were cut back, 2 bases at V and 5 bases at J, with 8 bases in the middle. This chain's CDR3 is CASSFETDNSPLHF. The CDR3 nucleotides are TGCGCCAGCAGCTTCGAGACAGATAATTCACCCCTCCACTTT.

J is TRBJ2-2 and V is TRBV27; D is unclear. The germline V gene encodes CDR1 MNHEY and CDR2 SMNVEV (reference sequence). With 5 bases removed from V and 4 bases from J, the gap between germline ends came to 11 bases. This CDR3 contains 14 residues. In nucleotides, the CDR3 is TGTGCCAGCAGTCCAGTTCGGAGCACCGGGGAGCTGTTTTTT. Residues: CASSPVRSTGELFF.

The chain employs TRBV2 and TRBJ2-7; D is perhaps TRBD1 (6 bases). The CDR3 runs 17 residues. The V gene lost 0 bases and the J gene lost 0 bases, with 15 bases spanning the gap. In germline, CDR1 is SNHLY, CDR2 FYNNEI. Here the CDR3 DNA reads TGTGCCAGCAGTGAAGCGCTTTGGTCGGACAGCTCCTACGAGCAGTACTTC. Translated: CASSEALWSDSSYEQYF.

This rearrangement joins TRBV5-1 to TRBJ2-1; D tentatively reads TRBD1 or TRBD2 (5 bases each). The germline CDR1 and CDR2 sequences are SGHRS and YFSETQ. CDR3 size: 16 residues. Trimming removed 4 bases at V and 0 bases at J, with 14 bases between. This chain's CDR3 is CASSGGTGSSYNEQFF. The CDR3 nucleotides read TGCGCCAGCAGCGGTGGGACGGGGAGCTCCTACAATGAGCAGTTCTTC.

The rearrangement joins TRBV2 to TRBJ2-1; the match to TRBD1 covers 7 bases. This CDR3 contains 18 residues. The V gene end was trimmed by 3 bases and the J gene end by 6 bases; junction bases not matched to a gene: 17. CDR1 is SNHLY, CDR2 FYNNEI, per germline. The CDR3 loop reads CASSDPGQAALLRNEQFF. In DNA form, the CDR3 reads TGTGCCAGCAGTGATCCCGGACAGGCCGCGCTCTTACGCAATGAGCAGTTCTTC.

V and J are TRBV7-9 and TRBJ1-4, with D perhaps TRBD1 (5 bases). V was clipped by 4 bases and J by 0 bases, with 15 bases between them. This CDR3 is built from 17 residues. Germline V lookup: CDR1 SEHNR, CDR2 FQNEAQ (reference sequence). DNA of the CDR3: TGTGCCAGCAGCTCCCCGACAGACCTTACAACTAATGAAAAACTGTTTTTT. It translates to CASSSPTDLTTNEKLFF.

This clone was detected only once. The chain employs TRBV25-1 and TRBJ1-6, with D tentatively TRBD1 (5 bases). Germline V CDR1 and CDR2: MGHDK, SYGVNS. This CDR3 spans 13 amino acids. V dropped 2 bases and J dropped 6 bases, with 5 bases sitting between them. The CDR3 here is CASSEQGNSPLHF. In nucleotides, the CDR3 is TGTGCCAGCAGTGAACAGGGTAATTCACCCCTCCACTTT. Supplemented by reference TRBV25-1 and TRBJ1-6, the full variable domain reads EADIYQTPRYLVIGTGKKITLECSQTMGHDKMYWYQQDPGMELHLIHYSYGVNSTEKGDLSSESTVSRIRTEHFPLTLESARPSHTSQYLCASSEQGNSPLHFGNGTRLTVT.

The chain links TRBV10-3 to TRBJ2-5; D is ambiguous. CDR3 length equals 15 residues. Germline values: CDR1 ENHRY, CDR2 SYGVKD. V was pared by 0 bases and J by 4 bases, with 12 bases between. This chain's CDR3 is CAISESGLEVETQYF. CDR3 coding DNA: TGTGCCATCAGTGAGTCGGGGTTAGAAGTAGAGACCCAGTACTTC.

This clone was recorded only once. The chain combines TRBV27 with TRBJ2-1; 8 positions agree with TRBD1. Germline CDR1 and CDR2: MNHEY and SMNVEV (reference sequence). CDR3 length: 14 amino acids. Trimming cost V 5 bases and J 3 bases; bases outside gene matches: 3. The chain's CDR3 is CASSVGTGYNEQFF. The DNA of the CDR3 is TGTGCCAGCAGTGTTGGGACAGGCTACAATGAGCAGTTCTTC.

This clone was seen more than once but under ten times. The chain couples TRBV7-9 to TRBJ2-2; a possible D gene is TRBD1 (5 bases). Trimming removed 5 bases from V and 4 bases from J, with 11 bases in between. Germline CDR1 and CDR2: SEHNR and FQNEAQ (reference sequence). The CDR3 runs 14 residues. The CDR3 reads CASSPDTATGELFF. DNA for the CDR3: TGTGCCAGCAGCCCGGACACGGCCACCGGGGAGCTGTTTTTT. The entire variable domain, with the rest obtained from reference TRBV7-9 and TRBJ2-2, is as follows: DTGVSQNPRHKITKRGQNVTFRCDPISEHNRLYWYRQTLGQGPEFLTYFQNEAQLEKSRLLSDRFSAERPKGSFSTLEIQRTEQGDSAMYLCASSPDTATGELFFGEGSRLTVL.

This clone showed up just a few times. The chain links TRBV6-5 to TRBJ2-1; no definite D call. The CDR3 extends over 13 amino acids. The V end lost 0 bases, the J end lost 5 bases, and 5 bases lay between the germline ends. Germline V gives CDR1 MNHEY, CDR2 SVGAGI. DNA for the CDR3: TGTGCCAGCAGTTACTCGGGTGACAATGAGCAGTTCTTC. The encoded protein is CASSYSGDNEQFF.

V usage is TRBV7-3 and J usage is TRBJ2-7, with 9 bases aligning to TRBD1. The J segment lost 2 bases and the V segment lost 4 bases, leaving 6 bases of the junction unmatched. Germline values: CDR1 SGHTA, CDR2 FQGTGA. The CDR3 consists of 15 residues. The CDR3 region has the DNA TGTGCCAGCAGCTCTCCGGGACAGGGTCCCTACGAGCAGTACTTC. Its protein product is CASSSPGQGPYEQYF.

The chain is built from TRBV4-1 and TRBJ2-7, with 9 positions matching TRBD1. Germline loops: CDR1 MGHRA, CDR2 YSYEKL. The CDR3 sequence is 17 residues long. Unmatched junction bases numbered 12, after V lost 4 bases and J lost 2 bases. The CDR3 DNA reads as TGCGCCAGCAGCCGGGGAGTACAGGGGGCGCGAACCTACGAGCAGTACTTC. It yields the protein CASSRGVQGARTYEQYF.

This chain joins TRBV7-9 and TRBJ2-4; unclear D gene. V was shortened by 4 bases and J by 0 bases, with 13 bases between the two germline ends. Looked up from germline, CDR1 is SEHNR and CDR2 is FQNEAQ (reference sequence). The CDR3 runs to 16 residues. Here the CDR3 reads CASSSSGYLAKNIQYF. The CDR3 DNA is TGTGCCAGCAGCTCTTCAGGCTATCTAGCCAAAAACATTCAGTACTTC.